The clone carrying this T cell receptor beta chain was observed a few times. The CDR3 consists of 17 residues. The V end was cut by 5 bases, the J end by 0 bases, with 17 bases between. Germline V lookup: CDR1 SGHTA, CDR2 FQGNSA. This record belongs to a study of patients and donors after allogeneic stem cell transplantation. One entry per CDR3 protein, called by TCRdb with MiXCR from the RT-PCR reads. Altogether over 400,000 distinct CDR3 sequences are present, around 16% being singletons, with the ten largest covering 7.2%. Sequences were obtained from blood, either unsorted or a sorted T cell fraction (not recorded which). The origin of this receptor is a human donor who was either an allogeneic HSCT recipient or a stem cell or donor lymphocyte infusion donor (not recorded which). It is not recorded whose cells these are; they may come from a transplant donor. This rearrangement joins TRBV7-2 to TRBJ2-1; no reliable D call. Here the CDR3 DNA reads TGTGCCAGCAGCAAGGTTGGGCTGAGGAGCTCCTACAATGAGCAGTTCTTC. It encodes CASSKVGLRSSYNEQFF. Full variable domain (outside the CDR3, taken from reference TRBV7-2 and TRBJ2-1): GAGVSQSPSNKVTEKGKDVELRCDPISGHTALYWYRQSLGQGLEFLIYFQGNSAPDKSGLPSDRFSAERTGGSVSTLTIQRTQQEDSAVYLCASSKVGLRSSYNEQFFGPGTRLTVL.